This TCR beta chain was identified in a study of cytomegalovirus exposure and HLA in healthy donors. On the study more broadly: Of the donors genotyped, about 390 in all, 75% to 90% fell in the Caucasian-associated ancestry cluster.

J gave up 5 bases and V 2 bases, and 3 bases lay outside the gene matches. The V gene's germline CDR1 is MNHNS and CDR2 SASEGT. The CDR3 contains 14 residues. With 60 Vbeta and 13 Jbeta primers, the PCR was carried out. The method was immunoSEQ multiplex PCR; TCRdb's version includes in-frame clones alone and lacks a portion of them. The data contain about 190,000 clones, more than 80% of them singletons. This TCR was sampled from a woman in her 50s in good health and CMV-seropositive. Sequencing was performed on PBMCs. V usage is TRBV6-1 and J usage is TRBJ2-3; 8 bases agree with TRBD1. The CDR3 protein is CASSEQGAGDTQYF. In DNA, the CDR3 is TGTGCCAGCAGTGAACAGGGGGCGGGAGATACGCAGTATTTT.